Following are 30 T cell receptor beta chains from one sample sequenced in a study of regulatory T cells in long-lasting Graves disease. Indicated time point: newly diagnosed GD, antithyroid drugs for less than 3 months. With RNA extracted from PBMCs as input, the TCR library was made. To make TCR beta libraries, researchers used iRepertoire HTBI primers and Arm-PCR of CDR3 regions. TCRdb reanalysed the multiplex PCR reads using MiXCR and keeps one entry per CDR3 protein. The sample has approximately 350,000 distinct CDR3 sequences, 12% seen once. The sample also formed part of further work on T cells in Graves' hyperthyroidism and ophthalmopathy.

Sample: peripheral blood mononuclear cells (PBMCs), taken at new diagnosis, from a patient treated with antithyroid drugs. These receptors came from a woman aged 18-35 years with Graves disease.

This clonotype was detected a few times. The CDR3 nucleotides are TGCAGTGCAATCAACGCGGTTAGCAATCAGCCCCAGCATTTT. It yields the protein CSAINAVSNQPQHF. V gene TRBV20-1 combines with J gene TRBJ1-5; D not resolved. CDR1 and CDR2 (germline): DFQATT, SNEGSKA (reference sequence). This CDR3 is built from 14 residues. V was clipped by 6 bases and J by 0 bases, with 12 bases between them.

In its sample, this clonotype was seen a few times. The chain combines TRBV20-1 with TRBJ2-7, with 7 bases aligning to TRBD1. Germline V lookup: CDR1 DFQATT, CDR2 SNEGSKA (reference sequence). The ends lost 2 bases at V and 2 bases at J; junction bases unmatched: 3. This CDR3 comprises 13 residues. CDR3: CSARRTGTYEQYF. CDR3 in DNA: TGCAGTGCTAGACGGACAGGAACCTACGAGCAGTACTTC.

This clonotype was found many times. This rearrangement joins TRBV18 to TRBJ2-5; D might be TRBD1 (6 bases). The CDR3 runs to 15 residues. The V end lost 3 bases, the J end lost 1 base, and 12 bases lay between the germline ends. CDR1 KGHSH and CDR2 LQKENI come from the germline V gene. This chain's CDR3 is CASSPQAGAQETQYF. The CDR3 DNA is TGTGCCAGCTCACCCCAAGCAGGGGCCCAAGAGACCCAGTACTTC.

This clonotype was seen only a few times. The rearrangement joins TRBV11-1 to TRBJ1-2, with TRBD1 as a possible D gene (6 bases). Germline V gives CDR1 SGHAT, CDR2 FQDESV (reference sequence). With 2 bases removed from V and 0 bases from J, the gap between germline ends came to 10 bases. This CDR3 is 15 amino acids long. Here the CDR3 reads CASSLRDTPNYGYTF. CDR3 in DNA: TGTGCCAGCAGCTTAAGGGACACACCTAACTATGGCTACACCTTC.

There are many counts of this clonotype. The chain joins TRBV7-6 to TRBJ2-1, with a weak D call TRBD2 (6 bases). This CDR3 contains 19 residues. V lost 2 bases and J 8 bases, leaving 28 bases between the germline ends. Germline V CDR1 and CDR2: SGHVS, FNYEAQ. CDR3 DNA sequence: TGTGCCAGCAGCTTAACCCCGCTAGCGCACCTTAGGGCCTCCGATGAGCAGTTCTTC. Translated, it gives CASSLTPLAHLRASDEQFF.

This clonotype was detected only a few times. The chain combines TRBV20-1 with TRBJ2-5; TRBD2 aligns across 9 bases. Germline V CDR1 and CDR2: DFQATT, SNEGSKA (reference sequence). J was trimmed by 4 bases and V by 2 bases; bases with no gene match: 11. The CDR3 totals 16 residues. The CDR3 here is CSARPIAGGGLETQYF. The CDR3 DNA is TGCAGTGCTAGACCCATCGCGGGGGGGGGGTTAGAGACCCAGTACTTC.

The table lists this clonotype with many counts. V and J are TRBV12-5 and TRBJ2-5; D unresolved. Germline V gene data show CDR1 as LGHNT and CDR2 as FRNRAP. CDR3 size: 15 residues. Trimming took 2 bases from V and 2 from J, leaving 12 bases between them. The CDR3 region has the DNA TGTGCTAGTGGTTTGAGGGTCGCGGCACAAGAGACCCAGTACTTC. It translates to CASGLRVAAQETQYF.

This clonotype has a handful of counts. The chain uses TRBV20-1 and TRBJ1-5, with D possibly being TRBD1 (6 bases). With 3 bases removed from V and 5 bases from J, the gap between germline ends came to 8 bases. CDR1 and CDR2 (germline): DFQATT, SNEGSKA (reference sequence). CDR3 size: 12 residues. The CDR3 coding sequence is TGCAGTGCTAGCAAGGGGGATCAGCCCCAGCATTTT. Amino acid sequence: CSASKGDQPQHF.

This clonotype has ten or more counts. The chain joins TRBV27 to TRBJ2-1; 14 nucleotides align to TRBD2. The germline V gene encodes CDR1 MNHEY and CDR2 SMNVEV (reference sequence). The CDR3 has 15 amino acids. V was clipped by 6 bases and J by 6 bases; unmatched bases: 4. CDR3 in amino acids: CASSSGLAGVNEQFF. For the CDR3, the DNA is TGTGCCAGCAGCTCGGGACTAGCGGGAGTCAATGAGCAGTTCTTC.

This clonotype was detected ten times or more. The rearrangement joins TRBV4-3 to TRBJ2-2, with no clear D. This CDR3 contains 14 residues. The V gene's germline CDR1 is LGHNA and CDR2 YSLEER. The V end lost 2 bases, the J end lost 3 bases, and 7 bases lay between the germline ends. CDR3 region: CASSQQQDTGELFF. The CDR3 bases are TGCGCCAGCAGCCAACAACAAGACACCGGGGAGCTGTTTTTT.

This clonotype was seen at least ten times. CDR3 DNA sequence: TGTGCCAGCAGATTTCAGGGGGCCTCCTACAATGAGCAGTTCTTC. Encoded protein: CASRFQGASYNEQFF. J is TRBJ2-1 and V is TRBV6-1, with 8 bases lining up with TRBD1. There are 15 residues in the CDR3. Trimming took 6 bases from V and 0 from J; bases not matched to a gene: 4. Germline CDR1 MNHNS, CDR2 SASEGT.

This clonotype was found many times. V and J are TRBV7-2 and TRBJ1-1; D is perhaps TRBD1 (6 bases). The V gene lost 4 bases and the J gene lost 5 bases, with 17 bases spanning the gap. This CDR3 is built from 15 residues. The germline gives CDR1 SGHTA, CDR2 FQGNSA. CDR3 nucleotide sequence: TGTGCCAGCAGCTCACAGGGATTGCGGGGTACTGAAGCTTTCTTT. Residues: CASSSQGLRGTEAFF. The full variable domain, its missing parts supplied by reference TRBV7-2 and TRBJ1-1, is GAGVSQSPSNKVTEKGKDVELRCDPISGHTALYWYRQSLGQGLEFLIYFQGNSAPDKSGLPSDRFSAERTGGSVSTLTIQRTQQEDSAVYLCASSSQGLRGTEAFFGQGTRLTVV.

This clonotype showed up just a few times. This chain uses TRBV7-2 with TRBJ2-3; 9 nucleotides agree with TRBD2. Germline V gives CDR1 SGHTA, CDR2 FQGNSA. The CDR3 is 15 amino acids. The junction had 5 bases not matched to a gene; V was cut back by 1 base and J by 6 bases. The CDR3 nucleotides read TGTGCCAGCAGCTTAGTGGGTCTAGCGGGGGATACGCAGTATTTT. Protein sequence: CASSLVGLAGDTQYF.

There are a few counts of this clonotype. V is TRBV7-2 and J is TRBJ2-1, with D tentatively TRBD2 (5 bases). This CDR3 has 17 residues. V was clipped by 1 base and J by 3 bases, with 16 bases between them. The germline gives CDR1 SGHTA, CDR2 FQGNSA. The CDR3 bases are TGTGCCAGCAGCTTAGGTTGGCCTGAGGGTATCTACAATGAGCAGTTCTTC. Translating it yields CASSLGWPEGIYNEQFF.

This clonotype appeared a few times. This chain joins TRBV7-9 and TRBJ1-2, with D uncertain. There are 17 residues in the CDR3. CDR1 is SEHNR, CDR2 FQNEAQ, per germline (reference sequence). The germline V and J ends were trimmed by 2 bases and 4 bases, with 20 bases remaining between them. The CDR3 region is CASSLSRTLTGSYGYTF. The DNA of the CDR3 is TGTGCCAGCAGCTTATCACGGACTCTAACCGGGAGCTATGGCTACACCTTC.

V usage is TRBV7-9 and J usage is TRBJ2-5; maybe TRBD2 (7 bases). The CDR3 runs to 15 residues. V lost 5 bases and J lost 0, with 13 bases in between. The germline V gene has CDR1 SEHNR and CDR2 FQNEAQ (reference sequence). CDR3 residues: CASSPAGAYQETQYF. DNA for the CDR3: TGTGCCAGCAGCCCCGCGGGGGCGTACCAAGAGACCCAGTACTTC. The entire variable domain, with the rest obtained from reference TRBV7-9 and TRBJ2-5, is as follows: DTGVSQNPRHKITKRGQNVTFRCDPISEHNRLYWYRQTLGQGPEFLTYFQNEAQLEKSRLLSDRFSAERPKGSFSTLEIQRTEQGDSAMYLCASSPAGAYQETQYFGPGTRLLVL.

This clonotype has a count of ten or more. The chain couples TRBV28 to TRBJ2-7; a possible D gene is TRBD2 (6 bases). CDR3 length equals 16 residues. Germline CDR1 MDHEN, CDR2 SYDVKM. Trimming took 2 bases from V and 7 from J, leaving 21 bases between them. The CDR3 DNA follows: TGTGCCAGCAGTTTAAGGGTACTAGCCTCCGCGGGGGAGCAGTACTTC. It specifies CASSLRVLASAGEQYF.

In this sample, this clonotype turned up many times. The V gene is TRBV24-1, the J gene TRBJ2-3; unclear D gene. CDR3 length: 16 amino acids. V lost 4 bases and J 2 bases, leaving 15 bases between the germline ends. Germline V CDR1 and CDR2: KGHDR, SFDVKD. The CDR3 nucleotides read TGTGCCACCAGTGACCCGAATCAAGGGCACACAGATACGCAGTATTTT. Translating it yields CATSDPNQGHTDTQYF.

This clonotype was observed many times. The V call is TRBV7-9, the J call TRBJ2-5, with TRBD2 matching 7 bases. This CDR3 contains 12 residues. The J segment lost 3 bases and the V segment lost 5 bases, leaving 0 bases of the junction unmatched. The germline V gene encodes CDR1 SEHNR and CDR2 FQNEAQ (reference sequence). This CDR3 reads CASSGREETQYF. The CDR3 DNA is TGTGCCAGCAGCGGGAGGGAAGAGACCCAGTACTTC. Supplemented by reference TRBV7-9 and TRBJ2-5, the full variable domain reads DTGVSQNPRHKITKRGQNVTFRCDPISEHNRLYWYRQTLGQGPEFLTYFQNEAQLEKSRLLSDRFSAERPKGSFSTLEIQRTEQGDSAMYLCASSGREETQYFGPGTRLLVL.

This clonotype was recorded many times. The rearrangement uses TRBV12-3 or TRBV12-4 and TRBJ1-6; tentative D call: TRBD1 (6 bases). The V end was cut by 4 bases, the J end by 9 bases, with 13 bases between. The CDR3 spans 14 residues. In DNA, the CDR3 is TGTGCCAGCAGTTCTGAGACAGGTGGTTCACCCCTCCACTTT. It translates to CASSSETGGSPLHF.

This clonotype was seen at least ten times. This chain links TRBV7-8 with TRBJ2-1, with 12 nucleotides matching TRBD1. CDR3 length: 18 residues. Per the germline V gene, CDR1 is SGHVS and CDR2 is FQNEAQ. Losses at the gene ends were 0 bases for V and 5 bases for J; bases not matched to a gene: 8. This chain's CDR3 is CASSLAVGTGGAHNEQFF. The CDR3 nucleotides read TGTGCCAGCAGCTTAGCAGTTGGGACAGGGGGCGCACACAATGAGCAGTTCTTC.

This clonotype appeared many times. The genes are TRBV28 and TRBJ2-1; D tentatively fits TRBD1 or TRBD2 (6 bases each). Deletions cut 2 bases from V and 6 bases from J, with 14 bases between. The germline V gene encodes CDR1 MDHEN and CDR2 SYDVKM. The CDR3 loop spans 15 amino acids. As DNA, the CDR3 is TGTGCCAGCAGTTTAGCAGGGGACTGGGGCAATGAGCAGTTCTTC. This gives the protein CASSLAGDWGNEQFF.

This clonotype occurred many times. This rearrangement joins TRBV15 to TRBJ2-2; a weak D match, TRBD1 (5 bases). In germline, CDR1 is LNHNV, CDR2 YYDKDF (reference sequence). V was pared by 2 bases and J by 5 bases, with 9 bases between. CDR3 length equals 14 residues. The CDR3: CATSRQGWTGELFF. The DNA for the CDR3 is TGTGCCACCAGCAGACAGGGCTGGACCGGGGAGCTGTTTTTT.

This clonotype was detected only once. The chain joins TRBV5-1 to TRBJ2-1; TRBD1 aligns across 8 bases. The CDR3 covers 15 residues. CDR1 and CDR2 (germline): SGHRS, YFSETQ. The junction had 10 bases not matched to a gene; V was cut back by 3 bases and J by 8 bases. The DNA for the CDR3 is TGCGCCAGCAGCTCCCCGCAGGGGGCTGGCGATGAGCAGTTCTTC. It translates to CASSSPQGAGDEQFF. Filled out from reference TRBV5-1 and TRBJ2-1, the complete variable domain reads KAGVTQTPRYLIKTRGQQVTLSCSPISGHRSVSWYQQTPGQGLQFLFEYFSETQRNKGNFPGRFSGRQFSNSRSEMNVSTLELGDSALYLCASSSPQGAGDEQFFGPGTRLTVL.

The J gene is TRBJ2-1, the V gene TRBV7-3; 8 positions match TRBD2. The CDR3 is made up of 21 amino acids. The V gene's germline CDR1 is SGHTA and CDR2 FQGTGA. J was trimmed by 5 bases and V by 0 bases; bases with no gene match: 21. The CDR3 DNA is TGTGCCAGCAGCTTAACGGGGACTTCGGGACTAGGAAACCTCAAAGACAATGAGCAGTTCTTC. Encoded protein: CASSLTGTSGLGNLKDNEQFF.

A remark on this clonotype: An end of the junction differs from the germline gene, which may be a read error. This chain links TRBV4-3 with TRBJ2-6; D may be TRBD2 (6 bases). The length of the CDR3 is 20 residues. Germline CDR1 and CDR2: LGHNA and YSLEER. The CDR3 spells CASSQGYRDSRSGGANILTF. The CDR3 DNA reads as TGCGCCAGCAGCCAAGGTTACCGGGACTCTAGGTCCGGCGGGGCCAACATCCTGACTTTC.

The table lists this clonotype with many counts. The rearrangement joins TRBV2 to TRBJ1-1; 8 positions agree with TRBD1. The CDR3 runs to 16 residues. Germline trimming cut 7 bases from V and 0 bases from J; bases unmatched to any gene: 10. Per the germline V gene, CDR1 is SNHLY and CDR2 is FYNNEI. The CDR3 is CASKLNRGIVNTEAFF. CDR3 coding DNA: TGTGCCAGCAAACTAAACAGGGGGATAGTGAACACTGAAGCTTTCTTT.

This clonotype was counted ten times or more. The chain uses TRBV11-2 and TRBJ1-3; D gene unclear. This CDR3 has 15 residues. The germline gives CDR1 SGHAT, CDR2 FQNNGV. Trimming took off 7 bases at V and 0 bases at J, with 13 bases between the two ends. The CDR3 DNA sequence: TGTGCCAGCAACAATCGAGGGAGCTCTGGAAACACCATATATTTT. This gives the protein CASNNRGSSGNTIYF.

This clonotype was recorded many times. V is TRBV11-2 and J is TRBJ1-6, with D maybe TRBD1 (6 bases). CDR1 SGHAT and CDR2 FQNNGV come from the germline V gene. The ends were cut back, 6 bases at V and 10 bases at J, with 16 bases in the middle. This CDR3 is built from 14 residues. The CDR3 reads CASREWGGESPLHF. CDR3 nucleotides: TGTGCCAGCAGGGAATGGGGGGGCGAGTCACCCCTCCACTTT.

At least ten counts were recorded for this clonotype. The chain couples TRBV20-1 to TRBJ1-1; D possibly corresponds to TRBD1 (5 bases). This CDR3 comprises 16 residues. Germline V gene data show CDR1 as DFQATT and CDR2 as SNEGSKA (reference sequence). Trimming took 5 bases from V and 1 from J, leaving 20 bases between them. CDR3 loop: CSAPRDRRVGNTEAFF. In DNA form, the CDR3 reads TGCAGTGCTCCGAGGGACCGACGCGTTGGGAACACTGAAGCTTTCTTT.